The 9 T cell receptor beta chains below come from one sample, sequenced in a study of T cell repertoires in cytomegalovirus infection. For these receptors, no antigen is known. TCRdb ran MiXCR on the reads and lists one entry per CDR3 protein. The data hold approximately 770,000 distinct CDR3 sequences, with 29% observed a single time. The material sequenced was cultured CD8+ T cells from PBMCs, taken from culture after CMV antigen stimulation. The receptors were gathered from a human donor in good health (CMV status not recorded). Some clones in this sample may be carry-over from other donors' samples.

The genes are TRBV6-6 and TRBJ1-6; no definite D call. Per the germline V gene, CDR1 is MNHNY and CDR2 is SVGAGI (reference sequence). V was cut by 6 bases and J by 7 bases, with 13 bases left in between. This CDR3 comprises 14 residues. In nucleotides, the CDR3 is TGTGCCAGCAGCCCAAAGAGAGAAAATTCACCCCTCCACTTT. This translates into CASSPKRENSPLHF.

J is TRBJ2-5 and V is TRBV4-1; tentatively, D is TRBD2 (6 bases). Germline V gene data show CDR1 as MGHRA and CDR2 as YSYEKL. The CDR3 loop spans 14 amino acids. V lost 3 bases and J 3 bases, leaving 11 bases between the germline ends. The CDR3 here is CASSQPGLEETQYF. DNA of the CDR3: TGCGCCAGCAGCCAGCCGGGACTTGAAGAGACCCAGTACTTC.

The CDR3 DNA reads as TGCGCCAGCAGCCAAGAAAGGGACGGGGAGGGCACAGATACGCAGTATTTT. Protein product: CASSQERDGEGTDTQYF. The genes are TRBV4-1 and TRBJ2-3; D is possibly TRBD2 (6 bases). The germline gives CDR1 MGHRA, CDR2 YSYEKL. The CDR3 extends over 17 amino acids. Trimming removed 0 bases from V and 1 base from J, with 14 bases in between.

Many counts were recorded for this clonotype. V and J are TRBV7-2 and TRBJ2-5; TRBD2 matches 8 bases. The CDR3 is 15 amino acids. The V and J ends lost 0 bases and 7 bases, in that order; junction bases with no gene match: 7. From germline, CDR1 is SGHTA and CDR2 FQGNSA. DNA of the CDR3: TGTGCCAGCAGCTTAGCTGGGCTAGCGGGCGGGACCCAGTACTTC. Protein sequence: CASSLAGLAGGTQYF.

The V call is TRBV19, the J call TRBJ1-2; 7 nucleotides agree with TRBD1. Germline CDR1 LNHDA, CDR2 SQIVND (reference sequence). J was trimmed by 4 bases and V by 3 bases; bases with no gene match: 14. The CDR3 sequence is 17 residues long. CDR3 in DNA: TGTGCCAGTAGTATCCTCCACAGGGACAGAAACAGCTATGGCTACACCTTC. Encoded protein: CASSILHRDRNSYGYTF.

This clonotype has only a few counts. The chain is built from TRBV19 and TRBJ1-2, with D unclear. The length of the CDR3 is 13 residues. Deletions cut 5 bases from V and 4 bases from J, with 11 bases between. The germline gives CDR1 LNHDA, CDR2 SQIVND (reference sequence). The CDR3 protein is CASSPGFGYGYTF. The DNA of the CDR3 is TGTGCCAGTAGTCCAGGATTCGGCTATGGCTACACCTTC.

There are a few counts of this clonotype. This chain uses TRBV20-1 with TRBJ2-4, with 9 bases lining up with TRBD2. CDR1 and CDR2 (germline): DFQATT, SNEGSKA (reference sequence). V was clipped by 2 bases and J by 0 bases; unmatched bases: 14. This CDR3 contains 19 residues. The CDR3 coding sequence is TGCAGTGCTAGATCCCTGGAGACTAGCGGAACCATAGCCAAAAACATTCAGTACTTC. Its protein is CSARSLETSGTIAKNIQYF.

The chain uses TRBV6-2 or TRBV6-3 and TRBJ2-7; TRBD2 agrees at 10 bases. Per the germline V gene, CDR1 is MNHEY and CDR2 is SVGEGT. The V and J ends lost 0 bases and 7 bases, in that order; junction bases with no gene match: 6. The length of the CDR3 is 15 residues. In DNA, the CDR3 is TGTGCCAGCAGTTACTCGACGCTAGCGGGGGATGAGCAGTACTTC. Its protein product is CASSYSTLAGDEQYF.

The rearrangement links TRBV18 to TRBJ1-5, with 8 bases aligning to TRBD1. V lost 5 bases and J lost 0; bases outside the gene matches: 6. The CDR3 length is 16 residues. From germline, CDR1 is KGHSH and CDR2 LQKENI. In nucleotides, the CDR3 is TGTGCCAGCTCAGCTACAGGGGGGGTTAGCAATCAGCCCCAGCATTTT. Translation gives CASSATGGVSNQPQHF.